The 26 T cell receptor beta chains listed next were all sequenced from one sample in a study of blood T cell repertoires in COVID-19. The table came from immunoSEQ multiplex PCR; TCRdb's copy has only in-frame clones and leaves some out. There are 120,000 or so clones in the sample; over 75% occur only once, and around 4.5% lies in the top ten. The material sequenced was peripheral blood. The receptors were gathered from a woman aged 70-85 years with acute or convalescent COVID-19.

The J gene is TRBJ1-1, the V gene TRBV4-2; D gene ambiguous. There are 13 residues in the CDR3. The V and J ends lost 1 base and 10 bases respectively, with 13 bases between them. Looked up from germline, CDR1 is LGHNA and CDR2 is YNFKEQ. Here the CDR3 reads CASSQADPTGAFF. The CDR3 nucleotides read TGTGCCAGCAGCCAAGCCGATCCAACGGGAGCTTTCTTT.

This clone was counted between two and nine times. The CDR3 DNA reads as TGCGCCAGCAGCCAACTGTGGCAGGGCCCAACATTAACGCAGTATTTT. Amino acid sequence: CASSQLWQGPTLTQYF. This chain uses TRBV4-1 with TRBJ2-3; possible D gene TRBD1, 5 bases. Germline CDR1 is MGHRA and CDR2 is YSYEKL. V was trimmed by 2 bases and J by 9 bases, leaving 21 bases between them. The CDR3 extends over 16 amino acids.

A remark on this clone: Within the sample, other DNA sequences also encode this same CDR3. The rearrangement joins TRBV18 to TRBJ1-1, with 8 bases lining up with TRBD1. The CDR3 is 14 amino acids. From germline, CDR1 is KGHSH and CDR2 LQKENI. V lost 2 bases to trimming and J lost 1 base; unmatched junction nucleotides: 0. Here the CDR3 DNA reads TGTGCCAGCTCACCAGGGACAGGGAACACTGAAGCTTTCTTT. Translation gives CASSPGTGNTEAFF.

V gene TRBV20-1 combines with J gene TRBJ2-1, with TRBD2 matching over 10 bases. Germline CDR1 and CDR2: DFQATT and SNEGSKA (reference sequence). V was clipped by 3 bases and J by 6 bases; unmatched bases: 5. CDR3 size: 14 residues. DNA for the CDR3: TGCAGTGCTAGTAAACTAGCGGGATCCAATGAGCAGTTCTTC. It yields the protein CSASKLAGSNEQFF.

The table lists this clone with a few counts. This rearrangement joins TRBV23-1 to TRBJ1-4; D unclear. TRBV23-1 is recorded as an ORF, its role being uncertain. Trimming removed 0 bases at V and 4 bases at J, with 21 bases between. There are 19 residues in the CDR3. For the CDR3, the DNA is TGCGCCAGCAGTCAATCTCCCAGTCGGGGAAAACATCATAATGAAAAACTGTTTTTT. It codes for CASSQSPSRGKHHNEKLFF.

The rearrangement uses TRBV25-1 and TRBJ2-3; no reliable D call. Germline V CDR1 and CDR2: MGHDK, SYGVNS. V lost 0 bases to trimming and J lost 2 bases, with 6 bases between them. This CDR3 is 14 amino acids long. CDR3 in amino acids: CASSEYQFTDTQYF. The CDR3 coding sequence is TGTGCCAGCAGTGAATATCAGTTCACAGATACGCAGTATTTT.

The chain couples TRBV10-3 to TRBJ2-3; the D gene is possibly TRBD1 (5 bases). Germline CDR1 reads ENHRY; CDR2 reads SYGVKD. The CDR3 runs 16 residues. V was pared by 0 bases and J by 4 bases, with 14 bases between. The chain's CDR3 is CAISESIGATSDTQYF. The CDR3 nucleotides read TGTGCCATCAGTGAGTCGATAGGGGCTACCTCAGATACGCAGTATTTT.

The sample holds a few counts of this clone. The V and J genes are TRBV15 and TRBJ1-5; 8 bases align to TRBD1. CDR1 LNHNV and CDR2 YYDKDF come from the germline V gene (reference sequence). V was pared by 3 bases and J by 6 bases, with 7 bases of the junction left unmatched. CDR3 size: 15 residues. The CDR3 DNA follows: TGTGCCACCAGCAGCTTTGACAGGGGTGGTCAGCCCCAGCATTTT. Its translation is CATSSFDRGGQPQHF.

The V call is TRBV6-1, the J call TRBJ1-5; D gene ambiguous. The CDR3 runs 13 residues. Germline lookup yields CDR1 MNHNS and CDR2 SASEGT. The V and J ends lost 0 bases and 7 bases respectively, with 7 bases between them. CDR3 sequence (DNA): TGTGCCAGCAGTGAAGCTGGCATCCAGCCCCAGCATTTT. This gives the protein CASSEAGIQPQHF.

The chain uses TRBV11-3 and TRBJ2-2; 7 nucleotides agree with TRBD1. Germline assignment: CDR1 SGHNT and CDR2 YENEEA. The CDR3 is 18 amino acids. J gave up 4 bases and V 3 bases, and 14 bases lay outside the gene matches. CDR3 in amino acids: CASSLAPSRQGITGELFF. The CDR3 region has the DNA TGTGCCAGCAGCTTGGCTCCCTCTAGACAGGGTATCACCGGGGAGCTGTTTTTT.

The rearrangement joins TRBV6-5 to TRBJ2-5; 8 positions agree with TRBD1. Germline loops: CDR1 MNHEY, CDR2 SVGAGI. This CDR3 has 15 amino acids. The trim removed 4 bases at V and 0 bases at J, leaving 4 bases unmatched. CDR3: CASSWDRTNQETQYF. The CDR3 DNA reads as TGTGCCAGCAGTTGGGACAGGACCAACCAAGAGACCCAGTACTTC.

The chain uses TRBV7-2 and TRBJ1-6; no clear D. Germline V CDR1 and CDR2: SGHTA, FQGNSA. This CDR3 comprises 15 residues. V was clipped by 1 base and J by 17 bases, with 21 bases between them. Written as DNA, the CDR3 is TGTGCCAGCAGCTTAGGAGGCGGGTCTCTTGTTGAGATCCACTTT. Translation: CASSLGGGSLVEIHF. The whole variable domain, remainder taken from reference TRBV7-2 and TRBJ1-6, is GAGVSQSPSNKVTEKGKDVELRCDPISGHTALYWYRQSLGQGLEFLIYFQGNSAPDKSGLPSDRFSAERTGGSVSTLTIQRTQQEDSAVYLCASSLGGGSLVEIHFGNGTRLTVT.

The rearrangement joins TRBV7-2 to TRBJ1-4, with 8 bases identical to TRBD1. The V gene's germline CDR1 is SGHTA and CDR2 FQGNSA. CDR3 size: 14 residues. Unmatched junction bases numbered 2, after V lost 5 bases and J lost 3 bases. In DNA form, the CDR3 reads TGTGCCAGCAGCCCGGACAGGGCTAATGAAAAACTGTTTTTT. Its protein is CASSPDRANEKLFF.

V is TRBV14 and J is TRBJ1-2, with D maybe TRBD1 (5 bases). CDR3 length: 13 residues. Germline CDR1 is SGHDN and CDR2 is FVKESK. With 1 base removed from V and 4 bases from J, the gap between germline ends came to 7 bases. The DNA of the CDR3 is TGTGCCAGCAGCCAAGTAGGGGTCTATGGCTACACCTTC. It specifies CASSQVGVYGYTF. Complete variable domain (other parts from reference TRBV14 and TRBJ1-2): EAGVTQFPSHSVIEKGQTVTLRCDPISGHDNLYWYRRVMGKEIKFLLHFVKESKQDESGMPNNRFLAERTGGTYSTLKVQPAELEDSGVYFCASSQVGVYGYTFGSGTRLTVV.

In regard to this clone: Other DNA sequences in this sample translate to the same CDR3. The chain employs TRBV7-9 and TRBJ1-1, with D hard to call. Germline CDR1 is SEHNR and CDR2 is FQNEAQ (reference sequence). V was cut by 2 bases and J by 0 bases, with 4 bases left in between. The CDR3 runs to 13 residues. DNA for the CDR3: TGTGCCAGCAGCTTATCAGTGAACACTGAAGCTTTCTTT. This codes for CASSLSVNTEAFF.

This clone was counted between two and nine times. The CDR3, as DNA: TGCGCCAGCAGCCAAGATCCCGGGACAGCTAACTATGGCTACACCTTC. Translated: CASSQDPGTANYGYTF. The chain has TRBV4-3 and TRBJ1-2; 7 bases map to TRBD1. Germline loops: CDR1 LGHNA, CDR2 YSLEER. Trimming cost V 0 bases and J 0 bases; bases outside gene matches: 4. The CDR3 is 16 residues long.

The chain uses TRBV5-1 and TRBJ1-5; D may be TRBD1 (6 bases). The germline gives CDR1 SGHRS, CDR2 YFSETQ. V lost 1 base, J lost 5 bases, and 13 bases lay in between. The CDR3 consists of 15 residues. The CDR3 region has the DNA TGCGCCAGCAGCTTGTTTCCAGGGGTGGATCAGCCCCAGCATTTT. Its protein product is CASSLFPGVDQPQHF.

This clone was found a few times. The chain links TRBV5-1 to TRBJ1-5; D is ambiguous. Trimming cost V 0 bases and J 5 bases, with 6 bases left between them. The CDR3 sequence is 13 residues long. Per the germline V gene, CDR1 is SGHRS and CDR2 is YFSETQ. This chain's CDR3 is CASSLAPDQPQHF. CDR3 nucleotides: TGCGCCAGCAGCTTGGCTCCAGATCAGCCCCAGCATTTT.

The sample holds a few counts of this clone. The chain couples TRBV12-3 or TRBV12-4 to TRBJ1-2; possibly TRBD1 for D (5 bases). The germline V and J ends were trimmed by 10 bases and 8 bases, with 14 bases remaining between them. CDR3 length: 11 residues. This CDR3 is CAITGRTGYTF. DNA for the CDR3: TGTGCCATCACAGGCAGAACGGGCTACACCTTC.

V usage is TRBV6-2 or TRBV6-3 and J usage is TRBJ2-3, with a weak D call TRBD2 (7 bases). Germline V gene data show CDR1 as MNHEY and CDR2 as SVGEGT. The CDR3 runs to 18 residues. Trimming left V 2 bases short and J 0 bases short, with 18 bases between. This CDR3 is CASSYLRGGGGSTDTQYF. The CDR3 DNA reads as TGTGCCAGCAGTTACCTCCGGGGCGGCGGGGGCAGCACAGATACGCAGTATTTT.

The chain carries TRBV4-1 and TRBJ2-1, with D perhaps TRBD2 (6 bases). V lost 0 bases, J lost 10 bases, and 25 bases lay in between. Germline V gives CDR1 MGHRA, CDR2 YSYEKL. The CDR3 length is 18 residues. CDR3 in amino acids: CASSQDLSGLALLGEQFF. DNA of the CDR3: TGCGCCAGCAGCCAAGATTTGTCGGGCCTAGCGTTGTTGGGGGAGCAGTTCTTC.

The V gene is TRBV4-3, the J gene TRBJ1-1, with TRBD1 as a possible D gene (5 bases). CDR1 LGHNA and CDR2 YSLEER come from the germline V gene. This CDR3 region has 16 residues. V was shortened by 1 base and J by 2 bases, with 14 bases between the two germline ends. The CDR3 coding sequence is TGCGCCAGCAGCCAAGGCCCAGGGCTTTCAAACACTGAAGCTTTCTTT. It is translated as CASSQGPGLSNTEAFF.

This rearrangement joins TRBV6-2 or TRBV6-3 to TRBJ2-7; 15 bases agree with TRBD2. Trimming cost V 5 bases and J 5 bases; bases outside gene matches: 7. The germline CDR1 and CDR2 sequences are MNHEY and SVGEGT. CDR3 length equals 16 residues. The CDR3 sequence: CASSQGLAGGLDEQYV. The CDR3 DNA is TGTGCCAGCAGTCAAGGACTAGCGGGGGGGCTTGACGAGCAGTACGTC.

V is TRBV7-2 and J is TRBJ2-3, with TRBD2 matching 7 bases. Looked up from germline, CDR1 is SGHTA and CDR2 is FQGNSA. Trimming at V came to 1 base and at J to 2 bases, leaving 3 bases not matched to a gene. The CDR3 covers 15 residues. The CDR3: CASSLERGFTDTQYF. The CDR3 region has the DNA TGTGCCAGCAGCTTAGAGCGGGGCTTCACAGATACGCAGTATTTT.

This clone was counted a few times. The rearrangement links TRBV4-3 to TRBJ2-7; 13 nucleotides align to TRBD2. Per the germline V gene, CDR1 is LGHNA and CDR2 is YSLEER. This CDR3 is built from 15 residues. The J segment lost 5 bases and the V segment lost 4 bases, leaving 5 bases of the junction unmatched. DNA of the CDR3: TGCGCCAGCAGCCCCGGGACTAGCGGGGACCACGAGCAGTACTTC. It specifies CASSPGTSGDHEQYF.

This clone has only one observation. This chain connects TRBV3-1 (or the pseudogene TRBV3-2) to TRBJ2-1; D possibly corresponds to TRBD2 (6 bases). V was trimmed by 4 bases and J by 4 bases, leaving 17 bases between them. There are 16 residues in the CDR3. CDR1 is LGHDT and CDR2 is YNNKEL in the germline V gene (reference sequence). CDR3 in amino acids: CASSPRTGTLYNEQFF. In DNA form, the CDR3 reads TGTGCCAGCAGCCCGAGAACCGGGACTCTGTACAATGAGCAGTTCTTC.